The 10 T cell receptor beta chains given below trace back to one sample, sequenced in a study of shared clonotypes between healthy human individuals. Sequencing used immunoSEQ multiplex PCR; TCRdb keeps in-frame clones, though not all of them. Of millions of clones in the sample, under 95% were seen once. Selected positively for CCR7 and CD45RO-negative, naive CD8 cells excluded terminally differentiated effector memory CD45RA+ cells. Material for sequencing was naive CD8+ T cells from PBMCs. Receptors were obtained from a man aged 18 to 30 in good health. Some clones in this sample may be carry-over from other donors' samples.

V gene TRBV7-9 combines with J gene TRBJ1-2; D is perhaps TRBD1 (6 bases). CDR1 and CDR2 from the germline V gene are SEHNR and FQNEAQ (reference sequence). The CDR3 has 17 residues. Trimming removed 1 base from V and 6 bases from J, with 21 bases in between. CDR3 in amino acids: CASSLGFMVLGADGYTF. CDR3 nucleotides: TGTGCCAGCAGCTTAGGGTTCATGGTTTTGGGGGCGGATGGCTACACCTTC.

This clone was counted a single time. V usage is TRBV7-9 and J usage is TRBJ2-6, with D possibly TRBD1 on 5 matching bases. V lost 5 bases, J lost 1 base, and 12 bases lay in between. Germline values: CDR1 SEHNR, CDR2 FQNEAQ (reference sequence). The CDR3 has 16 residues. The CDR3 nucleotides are TGTGCCAGCAGCCAGGACACCGCGTCTGGGGCCAACGTCCTGACTTTC. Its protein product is CASSQDTASGANVLTF.

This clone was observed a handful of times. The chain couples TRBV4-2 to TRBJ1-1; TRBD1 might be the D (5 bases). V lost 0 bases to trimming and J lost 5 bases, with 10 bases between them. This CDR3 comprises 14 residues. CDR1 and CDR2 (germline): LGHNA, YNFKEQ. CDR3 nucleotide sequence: TGTGCCAGCAGCCAAGACTCCAGGGCGACTGAAGCTTTCTTT. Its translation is CASSQDSRATEAFF.

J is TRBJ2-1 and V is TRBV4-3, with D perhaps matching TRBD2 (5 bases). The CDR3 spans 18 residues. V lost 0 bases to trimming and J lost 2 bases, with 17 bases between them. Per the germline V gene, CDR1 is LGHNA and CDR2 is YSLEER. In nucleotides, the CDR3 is TGCGCCAGCAGCCAAGAGGACTCTAGCCTCCCGGCCTACAATGAGCAGTTCTTC. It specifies CASSQEDSSLPAYNEQFF.

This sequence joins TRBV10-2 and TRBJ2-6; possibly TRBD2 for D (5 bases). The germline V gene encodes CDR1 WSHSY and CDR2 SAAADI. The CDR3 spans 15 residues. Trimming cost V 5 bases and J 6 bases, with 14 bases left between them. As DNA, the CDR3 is TGCGCCAGCAGTAGGCAAGAGGGAGAGGCCAACGTCCTGACTTTC. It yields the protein CASSRQEGEANVLTF.

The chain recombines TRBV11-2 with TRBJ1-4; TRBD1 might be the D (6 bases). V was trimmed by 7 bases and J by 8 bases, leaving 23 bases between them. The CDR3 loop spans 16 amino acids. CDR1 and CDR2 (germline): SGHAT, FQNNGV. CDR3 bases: TGTGCCAGCACCAGCCTGACCCCCGGGGGACAAGAAAAACTGTTTTTT. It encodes CASTSLTPGGQEKLFF.

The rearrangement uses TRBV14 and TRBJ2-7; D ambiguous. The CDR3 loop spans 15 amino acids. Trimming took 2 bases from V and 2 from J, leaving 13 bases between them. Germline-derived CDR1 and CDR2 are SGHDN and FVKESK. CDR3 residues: CASSQFPGRTYEQYF. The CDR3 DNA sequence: TGTGCCAGCAGCCAATTCCCCGGCAGGACCTACGAGCAGTACTTC.

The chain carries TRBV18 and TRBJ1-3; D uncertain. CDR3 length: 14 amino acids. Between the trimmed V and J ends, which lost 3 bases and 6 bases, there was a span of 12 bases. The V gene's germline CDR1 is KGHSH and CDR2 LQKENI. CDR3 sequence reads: CASSPPGEANTIYF. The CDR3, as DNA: TGTGCCAGCTCACCCCCGGGAGAGGCAAACACCATATATTTT.

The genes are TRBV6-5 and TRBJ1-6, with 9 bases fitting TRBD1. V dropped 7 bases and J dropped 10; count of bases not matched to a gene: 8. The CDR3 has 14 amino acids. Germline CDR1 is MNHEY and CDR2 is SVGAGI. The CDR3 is CASTQGQGYSPLHF. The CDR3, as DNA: TGTGCCAGCACCCAGGGACAGGGATACTCACCCCTCCACTTT.

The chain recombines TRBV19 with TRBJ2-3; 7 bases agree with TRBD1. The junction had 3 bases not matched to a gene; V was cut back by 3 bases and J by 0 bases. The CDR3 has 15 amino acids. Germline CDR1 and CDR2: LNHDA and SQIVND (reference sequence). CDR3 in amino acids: CASSMRDRSTDTQYF. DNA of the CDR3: TGTGCCAGTAGTATGAGGGACAGAAGCACAGATACGCAGTATTTT.